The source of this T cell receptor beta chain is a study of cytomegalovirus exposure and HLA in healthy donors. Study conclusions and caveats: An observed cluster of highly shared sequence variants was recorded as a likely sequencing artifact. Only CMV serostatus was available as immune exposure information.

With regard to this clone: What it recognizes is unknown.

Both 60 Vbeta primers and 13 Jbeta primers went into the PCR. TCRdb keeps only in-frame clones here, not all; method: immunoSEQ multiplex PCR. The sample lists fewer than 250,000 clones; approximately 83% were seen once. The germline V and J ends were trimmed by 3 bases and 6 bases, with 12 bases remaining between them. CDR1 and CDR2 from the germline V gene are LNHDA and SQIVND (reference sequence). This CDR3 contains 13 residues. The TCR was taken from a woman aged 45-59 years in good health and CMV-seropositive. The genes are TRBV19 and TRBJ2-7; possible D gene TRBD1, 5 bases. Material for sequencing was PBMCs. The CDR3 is CASSIADSIEQYF. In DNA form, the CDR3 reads TGTGCCAGTAGTATCGCCGACAGCATCGAGCAGTACTTC.